One T cell receptor (beta chain) is described in this entry. Its antigen is still unknown. This sample is drawn from a study of T cells expressing NK-cell markers. Broader study findings: Also leading the CD3+CD56-NKG2C+ fraction in a few donors were these clonotypes.

This CDR3 has 13 residues. Germline V CDR1 and CDR2: GTSNPN, SVGIG (reference sequence). TCRdb re-analyzed the 5' RACE reads; it lists each CDR3 protein once, without DNA. The table for this sample gives 550,000 or so distinct CDR3 sequences. This receptor was identified in a man aged 18 to 30 in good health. Source material: blood T cells: a sorted CD56 or NKG2C T cell subset, CD4+ or CD8+ T cells, or bulk PBMC T cells (not recorded which). The chain couples TRBV30 to TRBJ1-2. The chain's CDR3 is CAWRREKGYGYTF.